This T cell receptor (beta chain) was captured by sequencing in a study of patients and donors after allogeneic stem cell transplantation. TCRdb recomputed calls from the RT-PCR reads with MiXCR, one row per CDR3 protein. The profile covers about 960,000 distinct CDR3 sequences, with roughly 18% appearing a single time and under 6.5% taken by the ten largest. The sequence was obtained from a human donor who was either an allogeneic HSCT recipient or a stem cell or donor lymphocyte infusion donor (not recorded which). It is not recorded whose cells these are; they may come from a transplant donor. The sequencing sample was made of blood, either unsorted or a sorted T cell fraction (not recorded which).

CDR3 amino acids: CASALTSEGNTYEQYF. The CDR3 DNA reads as TGTGCCAGCGCCCTTACATCAGAGGGGAATACTTACGAGCAGTACTTC. The chain employs TRBV6-1 and TRBJ2-7, with D possibly being TRBD1 or TRBD2 (5 bases each). The V gene's germline CDR1 is MNHNS and CDR2 SASEGT. Trimming removed 8 bases from V and 4 bases from J, with 24 bases in between. The CDR3 contains 16 residues.